This T cell receptor beta chain derives from a study of T-cell reconstitution after alpha-beta-depleted transplantation in children. Study-wide results and limits: In some patients, recipient T cells and intrathymic progenitors surviving conditioning explained high day-60 diversity. A year post-transplant, T-cell counts and diversity derived mostly from newly produced T cells. Reportedly, alpha-beta T cells present about two months post-transplant originated from several hundred expanded clones of graft origin.

This clonotype was seen ten or more times. No antigen is known for it. It was with unique molecular identifiers that the TCRbeta library was prepared. Each CDR3 protein gets one entry after TCRdb re-called the PCR reads with MiXCR. The sample carries 150,000 to 200,000 distinct CDR3 sequences, roughly 11% recorded once. The CDR3 is 15 residues long. Trimming took 6 bases from V and 3 from J; bases not matched to a gene: 6. Sample: PBMCs, taken before TCRalphabeta/CD19-depleted stem cell transplant. This sequence joins TRBV12-3 or TRBV12-4 and TRBJ2-1; 9 nucleotides align to TRBD2. This TCR was recovered from a boy aged 2 to 10 with acute myeloid leukemia, due to receive a stem cell transplant. The CDR3 reads CASRPTSGSYNEQFF. CDR3 DNA sequence: TGTGCCAGCAGACCGACTAGCGGCAGCTACAATGAGCAGTTCTTC.